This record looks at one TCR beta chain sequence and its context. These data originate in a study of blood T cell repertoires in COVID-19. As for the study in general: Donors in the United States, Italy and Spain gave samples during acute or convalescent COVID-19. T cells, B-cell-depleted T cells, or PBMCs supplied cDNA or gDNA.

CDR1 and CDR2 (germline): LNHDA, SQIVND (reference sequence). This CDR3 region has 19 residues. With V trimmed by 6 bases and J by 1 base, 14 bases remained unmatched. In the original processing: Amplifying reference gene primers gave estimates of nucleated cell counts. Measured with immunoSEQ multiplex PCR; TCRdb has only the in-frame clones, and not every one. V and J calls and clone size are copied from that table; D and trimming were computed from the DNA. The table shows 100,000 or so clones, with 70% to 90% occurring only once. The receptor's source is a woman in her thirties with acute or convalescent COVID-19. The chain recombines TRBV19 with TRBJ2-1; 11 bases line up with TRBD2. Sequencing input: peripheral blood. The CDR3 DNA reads TGTGCCAGTAGCCGGGGAGGGACTAGCGGAGTCCCGTCCTACAATGAGCAGTTCTTC. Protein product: CASSRGGTSGVPSYNEQFF.